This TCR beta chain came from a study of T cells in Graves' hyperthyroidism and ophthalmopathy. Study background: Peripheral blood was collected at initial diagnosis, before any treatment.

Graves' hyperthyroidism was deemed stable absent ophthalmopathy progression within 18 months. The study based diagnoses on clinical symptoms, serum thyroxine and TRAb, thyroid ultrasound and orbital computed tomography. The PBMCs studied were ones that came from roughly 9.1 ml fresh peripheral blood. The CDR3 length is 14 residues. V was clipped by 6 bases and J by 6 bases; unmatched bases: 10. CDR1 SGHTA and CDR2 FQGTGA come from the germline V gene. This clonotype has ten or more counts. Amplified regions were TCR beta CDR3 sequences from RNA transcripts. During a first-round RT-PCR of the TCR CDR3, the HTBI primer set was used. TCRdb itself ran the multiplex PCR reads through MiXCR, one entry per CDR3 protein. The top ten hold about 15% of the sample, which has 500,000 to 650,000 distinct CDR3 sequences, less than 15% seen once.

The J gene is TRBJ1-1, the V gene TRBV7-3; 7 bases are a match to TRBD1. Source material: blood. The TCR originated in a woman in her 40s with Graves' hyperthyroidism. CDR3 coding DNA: TGTGCCAGCAGATCAATGAGGGGGACAGCTGAAGCTTTCTTT. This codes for CASRSMRGTAEAFF.